The 3 T cell receptor beta chains below all came from one sample that was sequenced in a study of blood T cell repertoires in COVID-19. The assay was immunoSEQ multiplex PCR, and TCRdb's table has in-frame clones only and misses some. The sample carries about 280,000 clones, around 85% recorded once. The specimen sequenced was PBMCs or T cells enriched from blood (not recorded which). These receptors came from a woman in her fifties or sixties who had recovered from COVID-19.

J is TRBJ1-1 and V is TRBV7-2, with TRBD1 as a possible D gene (5 bases). V shed 1 base and J shed 0 bases, with 9 bases lying between them. The CDR3 has 15 amino acids. Germline CDR1 is SGHTA and CDR2 is FQGNSA. The CDR3 bases are TGTGCCAGCAGCTTAGTGACAGCGATGAACACTGAAGCTTTCTTT. Translation: CASSLVTAMNTEAFF.

The V gene is TRBV19, the J gene TRBJ1-1; no firm D call. Trimming took 2 bases from V and 7 from J, leaving 11 bases between them. The CDR3 runs to 13 residues. Germline CDR1 is LNHDA and CDR2 is SQIVND (reference sequence). For the CDR3, the DNA is TGTGCCAGTAGTATAACACGGGGTAATGAAGCTTTCTTT. It yields the protein CASSITRGNEAFF.

The chain joins TRBV29-1 to TRBJ1-3; tentatively, D is TRBD1 (6 bases). This CDR3 comprises 12 residues. The germline V gene has CDR1 SQVTM and CDR2 ANQGSEA. The germline V and J ends were trimmed by 6 bases and 5 bases, with 11 bases remaining between them. The CDR3 DNA sequence: TGCAGCGTGGGACATAGTAGAAACACCATATATTTT. Translating gives CSVGHSRNTIYF.